This T cell receptor beta chain was profiled in a study of technical replicates of blood from several donors (dated by TCRdb to about 2017). Receptor amplification or capture employed the immunoSEQ multiplex PCR assay. TCRdb took over this immuneACCESS table, retaining in-frame rearrangements with V and J assigned. Such tables are incomplete; in checked studies, under half of the missing clones stem from an unresolved V gene, and the remainder is unexplained. For this sample there are about 80,000 clones; 75% to 95% appear just once. The ten largest clonotypes hold under 0.5% of the sample. Relative to germline, V is 0 bases shorter and J is 7 bases shorter, with 11 bases between their ends. The germline V gene encodes CDR1 SGHRS and CDR2 YFSETQ. The CDR3 spans 14 residues, from the cysteine through the phenylalanine. The only DNA kept is the CDR3, 42 bases in frame from the first base. Of note for this clone: Its antigen specificity is not known. No base qualities exist here, and no much larger clone lies one base off it.

Input material: T cells isolated from PBMCs. The chain is assembled from TRBV5-1 and TRBJ2-1; the D gene cannot be named for sure. The sequence derives from a human donor in good health. The DNA sequence is TGCGCCAGCAGCTTGGCCCGACAAGGTAATGAGCAGTTCTTC. Its amino acids are CASSLARQGNEQFF.